A selection of T cell receptor beta chains follows, all from one sample in a study of early T cells in non-severe SARS-CoV-2 infection. TCRdb re-called the 5' RACE reads with MiXCR, one entry per CDR3 protein. The sample records about 86,000 distinct CDR3 sequences, approximately 15% being singletons. Sample: whole blood. All receptors come from an adult who was a healthcare worker with PCR-confirmed SARS-CoV-2 infection or an uninfected control (not recorded which). The CDR3 runs from the conserved cysteine through the conserved F or W. D genes are given only for firm matches. For some rows the clone size is stated as once, few or many, or as a class when expanded; others skip it.

TRBV5-6	14	TRBD1	-	TRBJ2-5	CASLFNRGTRDQYF	TGTGCCAGCTTGTTTAACAGGGGAACCAGGGACCAGTACTTC
TRBV28	14	TRBD1	-	TRBJ1-1	CASRLDRANTEAFF	TGTGCCAGCAGACTAGACAGGGCGAACACTGAAGCTTTCTTT
TRBV19	16	-	few	TRBJ1-2	CASSMGLGSGGYGYTF	TGTGCCAGTAGTATGGGCCTCGGTTCTGGGGGCTACGGCTACACCTTC
TRBV7-6	14	-	-	TRBJ1-1	CASSLAEGSPEAFF	TGTGCCAGCAGCTTAGCGGAGGGCTCACCGGAAGCTTTCTTT
TRBV29-1	15	-	few	TRBJ1-1	CSVENSIIMNTEAFF	TGCAGCGTTGAAAACAGTATAATTATGAACACTGAAGCTTTCTTT
TRBV27	14	-	-	TRBJ1-4	CASSTGQYNEKLFF	TGTGCCAGCAGTACAGGACAGTATAATGAAAAACTGTTTTTT
TRBV30	13	-	-	TRBJ2-7	CAWEVGDSYEQYF	TGTGCCTGGGAGGTGGGCGATTCCTACGAGCAGTACTTC
TRBV3-1	15	-	-	TRBJ2-5	CASRLIPGGRETQYF	TGTGCCAGCAGGCTTATCCCGGGGGGCAGAGAGACCCAGTACTTC
TRBV27	15	TRBD1	-	TRBJ1-2	CASSLRQGLGDGYTF	TGTGCCAGCAGTTTAAGACAGGGGCTCGGGGATGGCTACACCTTC
TRBV10-1	14	-	few	TRBJ2-7	CASSDGGTQYEQYF	TGCGCCAGCAGTGATGGGGGGACACAATACGAGCAGTACTTC
TRBV6-6	17	TRBD2	-	TRBJ2-7	CASSYSTPGGRAVEQYF	TGTGCCAGCAGTTACTCAACACCCGGCGGGAGGGCGGTAGAGCAGTACTTC
TRBV13	14	TRBD1	-	TRBJ2-7	CASSFRDRGHQQYF	TGTGCCAGCAGCTTTAGGGACAGGGGCCACCAGCAGTACTTC
TRBV30	16	-	-	TRBJ1-5	CAWSDRDTYSNQPQHF	TGTGCCTGGAGTGACCGGGACACCTATAGCAATCAGCCCCAGCATTTT
TRBV7-9	13	-	few	TRBJ2-1	CASSSNLRDEQFF	TGTGCCAGCAGCTCAAACCTTCGGGATGAGCAGTTCTTC
TRBV7-9	18	TRBD2	-	TRBJ2-7	CASSLSSGRTFSSYEQYF	TGTGCCAGCAGCTTGTCTAGCGGGAGAACTTTTAGCTCCTACGAGCAGTACTTC
TRBV4-2	15	TRBD1	-	TRBJ1-2	CASSQDVDRDYGYTF	TGTGCCAGCAGCCAAGACGTGGACAGGGACTATGGCTACACCTTC
TRBV11-2	15	TRBD2	many	TRBJ2-1	CASSLVAGGSNEQFF	TGTGCCAGCAGCTTAGTGGCGGGAGGGTCCAATGAGCAGTTCTTC
TRBV20-1	14	TRBD1	-	TRBJ2-7	CSASIQGVVYEQYF	TGCAGTGCTAGTATCCAGGGGGTGGTCTACGAGCAGTACTTC
TRBV28	15	TRBD1	few	TRBJ2-7	CASSPLRDRADEQYF	TGTGCCAGCAGCCCCCTCCGGGACAGGGCGGACGAGCAGTACTTC
TRBV19	12	-	few	TRBJ2-1	CASSGLNLEQFF	TGTGCCAGTAGCGGACTAAATCTTGAGCAGTTCTTC
TRBV7-9	13	-	-	TRBJ1-2	CASSLGRTNGYTF	TGTGCCAGCAGCTTAGGGCGGACAAATGGCTACACCTTC
TRBV2	16	-	-	TRBJ2-2	CASSEALAGNTGELFF	TGTGCCAGCAGTGAAGCGCTTGCGGGGAACACCGGGGAGCTGTTTTTT
TRBV5-6	15	TRBD1	-	TRBJ2-1	CASSFGTGDYNEQFF	TGTGCCAGCAGCTTCGGGACAGGGGACTACAATGAGCAGTTCTTC
TRBV28	13	-	once	TRBJ1-6	CASSSGSWTPLHF	TGTGCCAGCAGTTCTGGCAGTTGGACACCCCTCCACTTT
TRBV5-4	13	TRBD1	few	TRBJ1-1	CASSRPGGEVAFF	TGTGCCAGCAGCCGTCCAGGGGGCGAAGTAGCTTTCTTT
TRBV14	15	-	few	TRBJ2-5	CASSQAQRGQETQYF	TGTGCCAGCAGCCAAGCCCAGAGAGGCCAAGAGACCCAGTACTTC
TRBV7-9	15	-	many	TRBJ2-7	CASSFSPHTSYEQYF	TGTGCCAGCAGCTTTTCCCCTCATACCTCCTACGAGCAGTACTTC
TRBV29-1	13	-	-	TRBJ2-6	CSFKGTGANVLTF	TGCAGCTTTAAGGGTACTGGGGCCAACGTCCTGACTTTC
TRBV12-3/TRBV12-4	18	TRBD2	-	TRBJ2-5	CASSWRGLAGVGLKTQYF	TGTGCCAGCAGTTGGAGGGGACTAGCGGGAGTTGGGTTGAAGACCCAGTACTTC
TRBV12-3/TRBV12-4	12	-	many	TRBJ2-1	CASRGSGNEQFF	TGTGCCAGCAGGGGTAGCGGCAATGAGCAGTTCTTC
TRBV29-1	12	-	many	TRBJ1-2	CSVSDRDYGYTF	TGCAGCGTGAGTGACCGGGACTATGGCTACACCTTC
TRBV28	12	-	-	TRBJ1-1	CASSWLNTEAFF	TGTGCCAGCAGCTGGTTGAACACTGAAGCTTTCTTT
TRBV19	14	TRBD1	-	TRBJ1-6	CASGPGQGYSPLHF	TGTGCCAGTGGTCCGGGACAGGGTTATTCACCCCTCCACTTT
TRBV5-5	14	TRBD1	few	TRBJ1-4	CASSSPGGNEKLFF	TGTGCCAGCAGCTCCCCAGGGGGTAATGAAAAACTGTTTTTT
TRBV5-6	15	-	few	TRBJ2-5	CASSLALALQETQYF	TGTGCCAGCAGCTTGGCACTAGCCCTACAAGAGACCCAGTACTTC
TRBV7-2	16	-	-	TRBJ1-6	CASSSRVGSYNSPLHF	TGTGCCAGCAGCTCCAGGGTGGGGTCCTATAATTCACCCCTCCACTTT
TRBV4-1	16	-	many	TRBJ2-1	CASSQDPLSSYNEQFF	TGCGCCAGCAGCCAAGATCCATTGAGCTCCTACAATGAGCAGTTCTTC